Below are 13 T cell receptor beta chains sequenced from a single sample in a study of T-cell memory formation after mild COVID-19. Using its own MiXCR run on the 5' RACE reads, TCRdb lists one record per CDR3 protein. This repertoire shows a few hundred thousand distinct CDR3 sequences, roughly a quarter found once; its top ten account for around 9.5%. The specimen was PBMCs or a T cell subset sorted from them (not recorded which). All receptors derive from an adult woman who had mild COVID-19 (a few samples of this study predate the infection). Cell type and time point are not known.

This clonotype was seen a handful of times. V gene TRBV27 combines with J gene TRBJ2-4; D is possibly TRBD2 (5 bases). In germline, CDR1 is MNHEY, CDR2 SMNVEV (reference sequence). V shed 0 bases and J shed 1 base, with 28 bases lying between them. CDR3 length: 22 amino acids. In DNA form, the CDR3 reads TGTGCCAGCAGTTTATCGATCACTCGAGGTCTTCTGCCACCGGGGGCCAAAAACATTCAGTACTTC. This gives the protein CASSLSITRGLLPPGAKNIQYF.

This clonotype was detected only a few times. This chain uses TRBV29-1 with TRBJ2-7; D remains unclear. Per germline, CDR1 SQVTM and CDR2 ANQGSEA. There are 10 residues in the CDR3. The V end was cut by 5 bases, the J end by 5 bases, with 7 bases between. The CDR3 region has the DNA TGCAGCGTTAGGGAACACGAGCAGTACTTC. Its protein product is CSVREHEQYF.

The V gene is TRBV12-3 or TRBV12-4, the J gene TRBJ1-1, with D unresolved. Between the trimmed V and J ends, which lost 6 bases and 5 bases, there was a span of 19 bases. CDR3 length equals 15 residues. The CDR3 reads CASSWPPGKETEAFF. The CDR3 coding sequence is TGTGCCAGCAGCTGGCCCCCGGGCAAGGAAACTGAAGCTTTCTTT.

This clonotype was counted only a few times. V is TRBV19 and J is TRBJ1-5; perhaps TRBD1 as D (5 bases). CDR1 LNHDA and CDR2 SQIVND come from the germline V gene (reference sequence). Trimming stripped 3 bases from V and 5 bases from J, with 8 bases between. This CDR3 spans 13 amino acids. The CDR3 loop is CASSMGVHQPQHF. CDR3 DNA: TGTGCCAGTAGTATGGGGGTTCATCAGCCCCAGCATTTT.

This clonotype turned up a few times. This rearrangement joins TRBV7-9 to TRBJ2-3; D perhaps matches TRBD1 (5 bases). Trimming cost V 5 bases and J 0 bases, with 18 bases left between them. The CDR3 contains 17 residues. Germline CDR1 SEHNR, CDR2 FQNEAQ (reference sequence). CDR3: CASSPPLGRSSTDTQYF. The CDR3 DNA reads TGTGCCAGCAGCCCGCCCTTGGGGCGGTCGAGCACAGATACGCAGTATTTT. The complete variable domain, with remaining parts taken from reference TRBV7-9 and TRBJ2-3, reads DTGVSQNPRHKITKRGQNVTFRCDPISEHNRLYWYRQTLGQGPEFLTYFQNEAQLEKSRLLSDRFSAERPKGSFSTLEIQRTEQGDSAMYLCASSPPLGRSSTDTQYFGPGTRLTVL.

In its sample, this clonotype was seen a few times. The chain links TRBV24-1 to TRBJ2-2, with D maybe TRBD2 (5 bases). CDR3 size: 16 residues. V was clipped by 3 bases and J by 7 bases, with 17 bases between them. CDR1 is KGHDR, CDR2 SFDVKD, per germline. CDR3 protein: CATSDTRTRLGGELFF. The CDR3 region has the DNA TGTGCCACCAGTGATACTCGGACTCGACTGGGCGGGGAGCTGTTTTTT.

The CDR3 nucleotides read TGTGCCAGCAGCCCACTGGGGGGAGCAGATACGCAGTATTTT. Translation gives CASSPLGGADTQYF. The chain links TRBV7-8 to TRBJ2-3; possibly TRBD2 for D (6 bases). This CDR3 comprises 14 residues. Trimming shortened V by 5 bases and J by 4 bases, and 13 bases separated the two germline ends. CDR1 SGHVS and CDR2 FQNEAQ come from the germline V gene.

This clonotype appeared a few times. This chain joins TRBV5-1 and TRBJ2-3; 7 bases map to TRBD1. From germline, CDR1 is SGHRS and CDR2 YFSETQ. J was trimmed by 2 bases and V by 4 bases; bases with no gene match: 7. CDR3 size: 15 residues. This CDR3 reads CASSTGTASTDTQYF. As DNA, the CDR3 is TGCGCCAGCAGCACCGGGACAGCCTCCACAGATACGCAGTATTTT.

This sequence joins TRBV20-1 and TRBJ2-4; weak D call: TRBD2 (6 bases). The ends were cut back, 5 bases at V and 9 bases at J, with 11 bases in the middle. CDR1 DFQATT and CDR2 SNEGSKA come from the germline V gene (reference sequence). CDR3 size: 11 residues. The CDR3 nucleotides are TGCAGTGCTGGGACCGGGGGCATTCAGTACTTC. Its translation: CSAGTGGIQYF.

This clonotype was counted ten times or more. The chain uses TRBV7-3 and TRBJ2-1; 7 nucleotides agree with TRBD2. The CDR3 totals 15 residues. Germline V gene data show CDR1 as SGHTA and CDR2 as FQGTGA. Trimming took 8 bases from V and 7 from J; bases not matched to a gene: 14. This CDR3 reads CASSSSAGVRNEQFF. CDR3 sequence (DNA): TGTGCCAGCTCGTCGAGCGCGGGGGTTAGGAATGAGCAGTTCTTC.

In its sample, this clonotype was seen a few times. This chain joins TRBV12-3 or TRBV12-4 and TRBJ1-2, with D perhaps matching TRBD1 (5 bases). Trimming shortened V by 7 bases and J by 1 base, and 10 bases separated the two germline ends. The CDR3 runs to 13 residues. The CDR3 loop reads CASTPGGNYGYTF. The CDR3 coding sequence is TGTGCCAGCACCCCCGGGGGTAACTATGGCTACACCTTC.

The chain employs TRBV5-1 and TRBJ2-7, with TRBD1 matching over 8 bases. Germline V gene sequence: CDR1 SGHRS, CDR2 YFSETQ. CDR3 length: 15 residues. After removal of 1 base from V and 1 base from J, the junction contained 4 bases not matched to a gene. CDR3 nucleotides: TGCGCCAGCAGCTTGTCGGGGGACAGGTCCTACGAGCAGTACTTC. Translating gives CASSLSGDRSYEQYF.

The rearrangement links TRBV7-2 to TRBJ2-5, with 7 bases identical to TRBD1. Germline CDR1 SGHTA, CDR2 FQGNSA. The V segment lost 3 bases and the J segment 5 bases; nucleotides outside the gene matches: 3. This CDR3 has 13 amino acids. As DNA, the CDR3 is TGTGCCAGCAGCTTCGACAGGGTGGAGACCCAGTACTTC. Its translation is CASSFDRVETQYF. The entire variable domain, with the rest obtained from reference TRBV7-2 and TRBJ2-5, is as follows: GAGVSQSPSNKVTEKGKDVELRCDPISGHTALYWYRQSLGQGLEFLIYFQGNSAPDKSGLPSDRFSAERTGGSVSTLTIQRTQQEDSAVYLCASSFDRVETQYFGPGTRLLVL.